This T cell receptor (beta chain) comes out of a study of radiotherapy plus CTLA-4 blockade in lung cancer (dated by TCRdb to the late 2010s). General notes on the study: Objective responses occurred in about 19% of enrolled patients, and just over 30% achieved disease control.

Focal radiation therapy combined with CTLA-4 blockade (ipilimumab) was tested in patients with chemo-refractory metastatic non-small-cell lung cancer. Beyond this particular receptor, the publication reports: After treatment with radiotherapy and ipilimumab, TCR clones that originated in tumors expanded in peripheral blood. Increased serum interferon-beta after radiation, together with early dynamic changes in blood T cell clones, were reported to be the strongest predictors of response.

The CDR3 contains 13 residues, cysteine and phenylalanine counted. The retained sequence is limited to the CDR3, 39 bases, with the frame set at the first base. Deletion took 3 bases off V and 3 bases off J, with a span of 8 bases between the germline ends. For CDR1 and CDR2, the germline V gene lists SGHTA and FQGTGA. Preparation of the library involved the immunoSEQ multiplex PCR assay. The source is immuneACCESS, and TCRdb retained only in-frame sequences with V and J called. Part of the clones is not carried over; for the studies checked, unresolved V genes explain less than half of this, and the remainder is unexplained. This sample gives fewer than 65,000 clones in total; 75% to 80% of them show up just once. Jointly, the top ten make up 2% to 2.5% of the sample. Note on this clone: The specificity of this receptor is unknown. Base qualities are not recorded, but no much larger clone differs from it by a single base.

The rearrangement combines TRBV7-3 with TRBJ1-2, with TRBD1 as a weak D call on 6 bases. The sequencing here drew on peripheral blood, taken from a patient treated with radiotherapy plus ipilimumab. The receptor's source is a human donor with non-small cell lung cancer whose response to radiotherapy plus ipilimumab could not be evaluated. CDR3 sequence: CASSFGQYYGYTF. The nucleotide sequence is given as TGTGCCAGCAGCTTCGGACAGTACTATGGCTACACCTTC.